This T cell receptor (beta chain) was obtained from a study of blood T cell repertoires in COVID-19 (TCRdb year 2020). In terms of the full investigation: Samples covering the acute and convalescent phases of COVID-19 were provided by collaborators in the United States, Italy and Spain. The prospective study material was composed of cDNA or gDNA derived from T cells, B-cell-depleted T cells, or PBMCs. Subjects who had been exposed to COVID-19, were actively infected with it, or had recovered from it provided the deeply sampled blood TCRbeta repertoires that made up the dataset. The repertoires were released in a freely available public database meant as a resource for research on the immune response to SARS-CoV-2. The samples were drawn from two sources: the first 160 participants of the ongoing ImmuneRACE study, and 1,000 to 1,500 subjects contributed by 6 global collaborators. A de-identified subject ID, COVID-19 status, age in years and sex were almost always included in the sample metadata. Where HLA class I and class II types were available, the types were taken from metadata supplied by the sample provider, not from assay-based typing.

Collaborating institutions collected whole blood in K2EDTA tubes following their own protocols. For TCRbeta analysis, collaborators shipped samples in one of three forms: frozen whole blood, isolated PBMCs, or DNA extracted from either of those sample types. TCRbeta CDR3 regions were amplified from genomic DNA by means of the immunoSEQ Assay, a bias-controlled multiplex PCR. From the authors' description of their analysis: Nucleated cell counts per sample were estimated from amplification of reference gene primers within the assay. To quantify the absolute abundance of each unique TCRbeta CDR3 rearrangement, sequence reads were collapsed and filtered. For each sample, productive Simpson clonality was calculated by taking the square root of Simpson's diversity index across productive rearrangements. This immuneACCESS table, as held by TCRdb, lists in-frame sequences with V and J called but not all clones. Of the missing ones, under half trace to an unresolved V gene in checked studies; the others have no known cause. The D gene and trimming were derived from the DNA, and the V and J assignments and clone size from that table. For this sample the table gives about 160,000 clones, of which 85% to 95% were detected only once. 4.6% of the sample is taken by the ten largest.

A remark on this clone: Its specific antigen is unknown. No much larger clonotype is one base removed from it; base qualities were not supplied.

What the research found in general, with its limitations: Clinical and demographic metadata were provided uncurated, with the amount varying by source and participant.

The sequencing sample was made of peripheral blood. The source of this sequence is a woman aged 50 to 65 with acute or convalescent COVID-19.

The DNA sequence is as follows: TGTGCCAGCAGCGTCCCCCCGGGGAACATTCAGTACTTC. It translates to CASSVPPGNIQYF. The chain was built from TRBV9 and TRBJ2-4, with TRBD2 as a weak D call on 5 bases. Looking up the germline V gene yields CDR1 SGDLS and CDR2 YYNGEE. V is pared back by 2 bases and J by 7 bases, with 10 bases lying between the germline termini. CDR3 length: 13 amino acids, cysteine to phenylalanine. Here the CDR3 DNA is all that survives: 39 bases in frame from base 1.